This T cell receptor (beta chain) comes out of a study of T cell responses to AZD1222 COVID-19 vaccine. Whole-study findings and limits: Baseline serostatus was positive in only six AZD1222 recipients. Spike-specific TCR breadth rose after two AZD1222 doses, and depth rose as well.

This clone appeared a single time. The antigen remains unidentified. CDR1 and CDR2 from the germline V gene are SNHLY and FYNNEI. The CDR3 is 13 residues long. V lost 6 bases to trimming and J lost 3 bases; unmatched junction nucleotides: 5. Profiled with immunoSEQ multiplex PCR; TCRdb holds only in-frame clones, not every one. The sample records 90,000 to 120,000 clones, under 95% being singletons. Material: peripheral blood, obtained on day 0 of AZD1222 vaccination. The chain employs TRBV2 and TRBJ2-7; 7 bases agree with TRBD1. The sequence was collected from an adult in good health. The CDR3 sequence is CASRVGTDYEQYF. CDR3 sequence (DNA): TGTGCCAGCAGAGTCGGGACAGACTACGAGCAGTACTTC.